The 18 T cell receptor beta chains presented below share a single source sample, sequenced in a study of cytomegalovirus exposure and HLA in healthy donors. 13 Jbeta primers and 60 Vbeta primers were used for the PCR. The data were produced by immunoSEQ multiplex PCR, yet TCRdb's version contains in-frame clones alone and is incomplete. The sample contains some 100,000 clones, 65% to 80% of which appear only once. The material sequenced was PBMCs. The receptors here all came from a man in his forties or fifties in good health and CMV-seropositive.

The genes are TRBV19 and TRBJ2-5; weak D call: TRBD2 (5 bases). The end of the DNA is better explained by TRBJ2-7, so the J call may be wrong. Germline loops: CDR1 LNHDA, CDR2 SQIVND (reference sequence). The CDR3 runs to 13 residues. The CDR3 bases are TGTGCCAGTATTGGGCGGGCCTCCTACGAGCAGTACTTC. Residues: CASIGRASYEQYF.

This rearrangement joins TRBV5-5 to TRBJ2-7; 9 nucleotides match TRBD2. J was trimmed by 0 bases and V by 4 bases; bases with no gene match: 2. Germline CDR1 reads SGHKS; CDR2 reads YYEKEE (reference sequence). The CDR3 loop spans 14 amino acids. CDR3 region: CASSISGGSYEQYF. The CDR3 DNA reads as TGTGCCAGCAGCATTAGCGGGGGCTCCTACGAGCAGTACTTC. The entire variable domain, with the rest obtained from reference TRBV5-5 and TRBJ2-7, is as follows: DAGVTQSPTHLIKTRGQQVTLRCSPISGHKSVSWYQQVLGQGPQFIFQYYEKEERGRGNFPDRFSARQFPNYSSELNVNALLLGDSALYLCASSISGGSYEQYFGPGTRLTVT.

V gene TRBV7-8 combines with J gene TRBJ1-2; D not resolved. The germline CDR1 and CDR2 sequences are SGHVS and FQNEAQ. Deletions cut 5 bases from V and 3 bases from J, with 16 bases between. The CDR3 totals 15 residues. CDR3 sequence reads: CASSPTVESHYGYTF. DNA for the CDR3: TGTGCCAGCAGCCCTACTGTCGAATCGCACTATGGCTACACCTTC.

The chain couples TRBV7-2 to TRBJ1-5; 8 nucleotides agree with TRBD1. V shed 2 bases and J 0 bases; nucleotides not matched to a gene: 3. The CDR3 consists of 16 residues. Germline lookup yields CDR1 SGHTA and CDR2 FQGNSA. This CDR3 reads CASSLQGAYSNQPQHF. The CDR3 coding sequence is TGTGCCAGCAGCTTACAGGGGGCCTATAGCAATCAGCCCCAGCATTTT.

The chain has TRBV6-5 and TRBJ2-3; D is undetermined. Trimming removed 6 bases at V and 0 bases at J, with 10 bases between. Per germline, CDR1 MNHEY and CDR2 SVGAGI. The CDR3 totals 14 residues. The CDR3 is CASRLAGSTDTQYF. In DNA, the CDR3 is TGTGCCAGCAGACTCGCCGGTAGCACAGATACGCAGTATTTT.

This clone was observed once. This chain links TRBV19 with TRBJ2-1; D is ambiguous. Germline V gives CDR1 LNHDA, CDR2 SQIVND (reference sequence). Trimming removed 6 bases from V and 2 bases from J, with 11 bases in between. CDR3 length: 14 residues. This chain's CDR3 is CASRPPTAYNEQFF. The DNA for the CDR3 is TGTGCCAGTAGACCCCCCACGGCCTACAATGAGCAGTTCTTC.

The chain employs TRBV28 and TRBJ1-2; 7 positions match TRBD1. Germline CDR1 and CDR2: MDHEN and SYDVKM. This CDR3 region has 12 residues. With 7 bases clipped from V and 5 bases from J, the junction kept 4 bases outside the gene matches. CDR3 region: CASKTGQYGYTF. The CDR3 nucleotides read TGTGCCAGCAAGACGGGACAGTATGGCTACACCTTC.

This chain uses TRBV18 with TRBJ2-1; 9 nucleotides line up with TRBD1. Trimming cost V 3 bases and J 8 bases; bases outside gene matches: 5. Per germline, CDR1 KGHSH and CDR2 LQKENI. This CDR3 region has 14 residues. The CDR3 region has the DNA TGTGCCAGCTCACCGGGACAGGGAGGCGATGAGCAGTTCTTC. Protein product: CASSPGQGGDEQFF.

This chain links TRBV6-5 with TRBJ1-5; 7 bases are shared with TRBD1. There are 15 residues in the CDR3. V dropped 6 bases and J dropped 5; count of bases not matched to a gene: 10. Germline V gene data show CDR1 as MNHEY and CDR2 as SVGAGI. CDR3 DNA: TGTGCCAGCAGCCGAGACAGGGCTTCTGATCAGCCCCAGCATTTT. Translated: CASSRDRASDQPQHF.

The rearrangement uses TRBV6-5 and TRBJ1-4; a possible D gene is TRBD1 (6 bases). The germline V gene encodes CDR1 MNHEY and CDR2 SVGAGI. CDR3 length equals 14 residues. The V and J ends lost 6 bases and 2 bases respectively, with 10 bases between them. CDR3 protein: CASRGDTTNEKLFF. CDR3 sequence (DNA): TGTGCCAGCAGGGGGGACACTACTAATGAAAAACTGTTTTTT.

To note about this clone: A junction end diverges from the germline sequence, so it may reflect a read error. The chain employs TRBV7-9 and TRBJ1-4, with D possibly TRBD1 on 6 matching bases. CDR1 is SEHNR, CDR2 FQNEAQ, per germline (reference sequence). The CDR3 consists of 15 residues. The CDR3 DNA reads as TGTTCCAGCAGCCCCGGGACAAACGAGGGCGAAAAACTGTTTTTT. Its protein product is CSSSPGTNEGEKLFF.

This clone was recorded only once. The chain links TRBV28 to TRBJ1-6; possible D gene TRBD1, 5 bases. Germline V CDR1 and CDR2: MDHEN, SYDVKM. The V end was cut by 5 bases, the J end by 10 bases, with 12 bases between. This CDR3 has 13 residues. CDR3 sequence (DNA): TGTGCCAGCAGTATACAGGCTGCGTCACCCCTCCACTTT. Translation gives CASSIQAASPLHF.

CDR3 nucleotide sequence: TGTGCCAGCAGCTCAAGCAGGTTCTACGAGCAGTACTTC. It encodes CASSSSRFYEQYF. This chain uses TRBV7-6 with TRBJ2-7, with D hard to call. The CDR3 spans 13 residues. Germline V lookup: CDR1 SGHVS, CDR2 FNYEAQ. V was pared by 4 bases and J by 3 bases, with 10 bases between.

In this sample, this clone turned up a few times. The chain uses TRBV6-4 and TRBJ2-2; 10 bases line up with TRBD2. The CDR3 has 15 amino acids. V lost 2 bases and J lost 6; bases outside the gene matches: 3. The germline gives CDR1 MRHNA, CDR2 SNTAGT. The CDR3 sequence: CASSDAAGGPGELFF. The CDR3 DNA reads as TGTGCCAGCAGTGACGCAGCGGGGGGGCCCGGGGAGCTGTTTTTT.

The V gene is TRBV9, the J gene TRBJ2-7; possible D gene TRBD1, 5 bases. Deletions cut 0 bases from V and 3 bases from J, with 16 bases between. The CDR3 sequence is 16 residues long. CDR1 is SGDLS, CDR2 YYNGEE, per germline. The CDR3 here is CASSVGMQGPVYEQYF. The CDR3 DNA follows: TGTGCCAGCAGCGTAGGAATGCAGGGCCCGGTCTACGAGCAGTACTTC.

This chain uses TRBV7-9 with TRBJ1-1; tentative D call: TRBD1 (6 bases). This CDR3 is built from 15 residues. Germline V CDR1 and CDR2: SEHNR, FQNEAQ (reference sequence). Trimming cost V 5 bases and J 5 bases, with 18 bases left between them. The CDR3 DNA is TGTGCCAGCAGCCCAGGGGTAGGGTTCGGTACTGAAGCTTTCTTT. Its protein is CASSPGVGFGTEAFF.

Only one count was recorded for this clone. This chain uses TRBV7-2 with TRBJ2-7; TRBD1 might be the D (7 bases). The CDR3 loop spans 18 amino acids. Germline V gives CDR1 SGHTA, CDR2 FQGNSA. V was trimmed by 0 bases and J by 4 bases, leaving 22 bases between them. CDR3 in DNA: TGTGCCAGCAGCTTAGCGGCGGGGAGACAGGGTCCGATTTACGAGCAGTACTTC. As protein: CASSLAAGRQGPIYEQYF.

The chain has TRBV11-2 and TRBJ1-2, with D possibly TRBD1 on 6 matching bases. CDR3 length equals 16 residues. Germline assignment: CDR1 SGHAT and CDR2 FQNNGV. V was pared by 1 base and J by 4 bases, with 16 bases between. The CDR3 bases are TGTGCCAGCAGCTTAGGTGGGGGGGCGCCGGGCTATGGCTACACCTTC. It yields the protein CASSLGGGAPGYGYTF.